Reported below is one T cell receptor beta chain. The entry originates in a study of blood T cell repertoires in COVID-19. Study at large: Material from acute and convalescent COVID-19 was sourced from the United States, Italy and Spain. T cells, B-cell-depleted T cells, or PBMCs provided the cDNA or gDNA that served as material.

This CDR3 comprises 14 residues. Germline V gives CDR1 SGHRS, CDR2 YFSETQ. V dropped 0 bases and J dropped 3 bases, with 10 bases sitting between them. Participant reports of clinical history set cohort assignment. As processed by the authors: From reference gene primer amplification, estimates of nucleated cell counts were derived. Profiling relied on immunoSEQ multiplex PCR, and the TCRdb table lists in-frame clones only, not all of them. V, J and clone size are taken as reported in that table, and D and trimming were inferred from the DNA itself. This table has over 350,000 clones, over 75% appearing once.

The V gene is TRBV5-1, the J gene TRBJ2-7; possible D gene TRBD2, 7 bases. The receptor was isolated from a woman between 25 and 40 years old with acute COVID-19. Sequencing was carried out using PBMCs or T cells enriched from blood (not recorded which). CDR3 bases: TGCGCCAGCAGCTTGGAGGGGGGGCGCTACGAGCAGTACTTC. This translates into CASSLEGGRYEQYF.